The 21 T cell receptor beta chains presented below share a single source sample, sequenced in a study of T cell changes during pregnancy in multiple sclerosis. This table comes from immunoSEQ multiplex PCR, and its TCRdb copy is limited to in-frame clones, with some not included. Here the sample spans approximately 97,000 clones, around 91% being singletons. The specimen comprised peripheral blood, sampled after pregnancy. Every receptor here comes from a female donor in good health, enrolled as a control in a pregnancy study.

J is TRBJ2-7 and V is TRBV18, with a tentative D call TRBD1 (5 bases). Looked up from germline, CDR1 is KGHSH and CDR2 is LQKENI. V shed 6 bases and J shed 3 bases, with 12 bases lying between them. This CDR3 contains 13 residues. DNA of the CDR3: TGTGCCAGCTCTCCCCAGGGAATCTACGAGCAGTACTTC. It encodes CASSPQGIYEQYF.

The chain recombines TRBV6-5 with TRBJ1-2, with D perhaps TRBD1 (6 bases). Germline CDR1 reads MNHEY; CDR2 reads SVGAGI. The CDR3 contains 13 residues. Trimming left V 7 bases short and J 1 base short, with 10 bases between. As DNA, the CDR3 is TGTGCCAGCACTACAGGGTATAACTATGGCTACACCTTC. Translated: CASTTGYNYGYTF.

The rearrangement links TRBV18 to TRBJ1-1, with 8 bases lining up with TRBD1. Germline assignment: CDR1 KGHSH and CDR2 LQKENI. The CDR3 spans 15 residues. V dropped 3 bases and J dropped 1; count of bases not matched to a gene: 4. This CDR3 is CASSPRQGRNTEAFF. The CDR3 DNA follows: TGTGCCAGCTCACCCCGACAGGGGAGGAACACTGAAGCTTTCTTT.

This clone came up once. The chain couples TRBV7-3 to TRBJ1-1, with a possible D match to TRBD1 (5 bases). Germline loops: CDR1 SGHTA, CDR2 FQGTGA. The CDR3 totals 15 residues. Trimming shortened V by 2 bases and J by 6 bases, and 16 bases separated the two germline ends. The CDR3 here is CASSLGGSGRAEAFF. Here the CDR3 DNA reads TGTGCCAGCAGCTTAGGGGGGTCGGGTAGGGCTGAAGCTTTCTTT.

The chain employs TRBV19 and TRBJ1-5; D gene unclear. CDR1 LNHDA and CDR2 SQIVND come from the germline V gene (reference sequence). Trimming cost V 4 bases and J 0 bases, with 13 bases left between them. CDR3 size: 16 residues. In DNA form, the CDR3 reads TGTGCCAGTAGTAATAGTTCCTGGTTTAGCAATCAGCCCCAGCATTTT. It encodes CASSNSSWFSNQPQHF.

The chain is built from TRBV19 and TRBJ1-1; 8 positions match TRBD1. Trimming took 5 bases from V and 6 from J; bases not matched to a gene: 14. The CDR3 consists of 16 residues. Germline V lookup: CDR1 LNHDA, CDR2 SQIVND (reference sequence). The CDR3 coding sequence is TGTGCCAGTAGTCTCCGGGGCAACAGGGGGGGGCCTGAAGCTTTCTTT. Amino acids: CASSLRGNRGGPEAFF. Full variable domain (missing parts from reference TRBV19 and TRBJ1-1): DGGITQSPKYLFRKEGQNVTLSCEQNLNHDAMYWYRQDPGQGLRLIYYSQIVNDFQKGDIAEGYSVSREKKESFPLTVTSAQKNPTAFYLCASSLRGNRGGPEAFFGQGTRLTVV.

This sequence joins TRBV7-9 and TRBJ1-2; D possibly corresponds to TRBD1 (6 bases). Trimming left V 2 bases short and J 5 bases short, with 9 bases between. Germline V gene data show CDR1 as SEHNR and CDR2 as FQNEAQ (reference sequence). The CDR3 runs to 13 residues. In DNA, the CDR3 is TGTGCCAGCAGCTTACGGGGACATTATGGCTACACCTTC. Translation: CASSLRGHYGYTF.

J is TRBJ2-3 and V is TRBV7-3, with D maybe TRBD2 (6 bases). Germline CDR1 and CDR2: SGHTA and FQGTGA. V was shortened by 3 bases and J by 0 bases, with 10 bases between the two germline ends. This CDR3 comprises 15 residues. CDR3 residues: CASSFAGLSTDTQYF. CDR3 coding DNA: TGTGCCAGCAGCTTCGCGGGACTTAGCACAGATACGCAGTATTTT.

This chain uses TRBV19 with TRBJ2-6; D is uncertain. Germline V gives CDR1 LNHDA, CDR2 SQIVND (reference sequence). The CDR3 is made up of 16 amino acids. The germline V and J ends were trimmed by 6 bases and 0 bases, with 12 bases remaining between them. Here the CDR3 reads CASSPTRVSGANVLTF. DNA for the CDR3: TGTGCCAGTAGCCCTACTCGGGTCTCTGGGGCCAACGTCCTGACTTTC. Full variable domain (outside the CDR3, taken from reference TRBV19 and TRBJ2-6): DGGITQSPKYLFRKEGQNVTLSCEQNLNHDAMYWYRQDPGQGLRLIYYSQIVNDFQKGDIAEGYSVSREKKESFPLTVTSAQKNPTAFYLCASSPTRVSGANVLTFGAGSRLTVL.

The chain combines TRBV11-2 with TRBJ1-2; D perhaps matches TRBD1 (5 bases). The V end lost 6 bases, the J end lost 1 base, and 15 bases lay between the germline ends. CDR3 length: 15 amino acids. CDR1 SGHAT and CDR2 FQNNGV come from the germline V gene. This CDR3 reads CASSPSRTFNYGYTF. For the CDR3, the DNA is TGTGCCAGCAGTCCATCTCGGACATTTAACTATGGCTACACCTTC.

The CDR3 sequence: CASAHSGGANEQFF. The CDR3 DNA is TGTGCCAGTGCGCATAGCGGGGGGGCGAATGAGCAGTTCTTC. J is TRBJ2-1 and V is TRBV7-2, with TRBD2 matching 11 bases. This CDR3 is 14 amino acids long. Unmatched junction bases numbered 8, after V lost 9 bases and J lost 7 bases. Germline CDR1 reads SGHTA; CDR2 reads FQGNSA.

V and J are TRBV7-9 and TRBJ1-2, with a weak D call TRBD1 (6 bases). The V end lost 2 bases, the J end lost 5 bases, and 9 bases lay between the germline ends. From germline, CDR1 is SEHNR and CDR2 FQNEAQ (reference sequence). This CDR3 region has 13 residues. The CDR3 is CASSLNREYGYTF. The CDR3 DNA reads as TGTGCCAGCAGCTTAAACAGGGAGTATGGCTACACCTTC.

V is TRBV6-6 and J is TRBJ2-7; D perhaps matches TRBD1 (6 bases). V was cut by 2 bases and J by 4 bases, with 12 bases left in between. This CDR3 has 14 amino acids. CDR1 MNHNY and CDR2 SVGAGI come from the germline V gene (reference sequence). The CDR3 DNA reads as TGTGCCAGCAGTTACCGGGCAGGGGAGTACGAGCAGTACTTC. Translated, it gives CASSYRAGEYEQYF.

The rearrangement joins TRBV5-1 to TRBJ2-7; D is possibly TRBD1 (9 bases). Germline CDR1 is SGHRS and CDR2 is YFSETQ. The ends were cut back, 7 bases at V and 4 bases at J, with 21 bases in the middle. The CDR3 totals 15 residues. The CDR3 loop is CASGSGGQGKYEQYF. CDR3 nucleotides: TGCGCCAGCGGGAGCGGGGGACAGGGAAAATACGAGCAGTACTTC.

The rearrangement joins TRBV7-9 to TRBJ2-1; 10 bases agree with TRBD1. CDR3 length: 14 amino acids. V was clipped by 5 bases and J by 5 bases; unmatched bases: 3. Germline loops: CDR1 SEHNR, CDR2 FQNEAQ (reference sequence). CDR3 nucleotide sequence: TGTGCCAGCAGCCCCGGGACAGGGGACAATGAGCAGTTCTTC. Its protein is CASSPGTGDNEQFF.

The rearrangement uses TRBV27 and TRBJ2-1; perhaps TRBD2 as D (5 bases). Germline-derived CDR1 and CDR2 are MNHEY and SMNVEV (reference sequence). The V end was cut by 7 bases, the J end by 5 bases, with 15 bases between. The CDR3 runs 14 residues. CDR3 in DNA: TGTGCCAGCACCGGGGAGTGGGGAGACAATGAGCAGTTCTTC. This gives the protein CASTGEWGDNEQFF.

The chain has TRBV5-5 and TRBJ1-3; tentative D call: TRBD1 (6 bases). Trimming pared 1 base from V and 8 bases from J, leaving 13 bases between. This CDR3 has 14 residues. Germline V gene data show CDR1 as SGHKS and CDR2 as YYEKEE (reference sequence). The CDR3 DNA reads TGTGCCAGCAGCTTGCGGACAGATACCTACACCATATATTTT. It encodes CASSLRTDTYTIYF.

The CDR3: CASSLPQGIAGTDTQYF. The DNA for the CDR3 is TGTGCCAGCAGTTTACCCCAGGGAATTGCTGGCACAGATACGCAGTATTTT. The chain joins TRBV27 to TRBJ2-3, with D possibly matching TRBD1 (5 bases). Germline assignment: CDR1 MNHEY and CDR2 SMNVEV (reference sequence). This CDR3 region has 17 residues. Trimming pared 2 bases from V and 1 base from J, leaving 16 bases between.

The CDR3 coding sequence is TGTGCCAGCAGCTTAGGGGGCGGGGTCGAGCAGTACTTC. Translation gives CASSLGGGVEQYF. The chain links TRBV13 to TRBJ2-7, with a weak D call TRBD2 (6 bases). The V gene lost 0 bases and the J gene lost 6 bases, with 9 bases spanning the gap. The CDR3 is made up of 13 amino acids. Looked up from germline, CDR1 is PRHDT and CDR2 is FYEKMQ (reference sequence).

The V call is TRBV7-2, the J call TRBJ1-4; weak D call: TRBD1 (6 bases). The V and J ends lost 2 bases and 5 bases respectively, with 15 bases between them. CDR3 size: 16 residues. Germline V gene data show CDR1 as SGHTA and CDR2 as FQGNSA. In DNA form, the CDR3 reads TGTGCCAGCAGCTTACAGGGGCTAAGGCGAAATGAAAAACTGTTTTTT. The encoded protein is CASSLQGLRRNEKLFF.

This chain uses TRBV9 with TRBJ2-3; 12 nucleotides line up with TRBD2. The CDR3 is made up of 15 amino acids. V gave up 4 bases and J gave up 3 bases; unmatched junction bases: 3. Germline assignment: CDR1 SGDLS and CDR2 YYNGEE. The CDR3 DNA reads TGTGCCAGCAGCATCGGACTAGCGGGGACAGATACGCAGTATTTT. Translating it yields CASSIGLAGTDTQYF.